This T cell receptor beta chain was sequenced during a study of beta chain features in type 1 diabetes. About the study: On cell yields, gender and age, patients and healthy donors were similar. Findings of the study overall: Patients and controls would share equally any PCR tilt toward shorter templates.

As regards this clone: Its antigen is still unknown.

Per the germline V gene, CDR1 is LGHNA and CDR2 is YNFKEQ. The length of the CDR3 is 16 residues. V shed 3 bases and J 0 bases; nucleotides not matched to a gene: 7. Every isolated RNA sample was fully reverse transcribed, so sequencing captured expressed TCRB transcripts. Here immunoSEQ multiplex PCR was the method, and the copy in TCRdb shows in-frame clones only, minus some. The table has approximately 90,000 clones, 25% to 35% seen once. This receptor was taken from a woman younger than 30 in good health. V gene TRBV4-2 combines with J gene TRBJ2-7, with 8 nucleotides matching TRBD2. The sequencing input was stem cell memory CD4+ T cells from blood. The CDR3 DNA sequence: TGTGCCAGCAGCCAGGGAGCGGGAGCGTCCTCCTACGAGCAGTACTTC. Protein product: CASSQGAGASSYEQYF.